This TCR beta chain was documented in a study of T cell responses to AZD1222 COVID-19 vaccine listed by TCRdb under 2021. With respect to the entire study: TCR sequencing covered about 230 trial participants: approximately 200 given two doses of AZD1222 and approximately 26 given two doses of MenACWY control vaccine. Trial participants were enrolled by age into subgroups of 18-55, 56-69 and 70-plus years, and 148, 28 and 57 TCR-sequenced participants, respectively, were included in these subgroups.

Per the publication, the time point label means: about 28 days (+/-7) after the second vaccine dose. AZD1222 recipients given second doses at about 4 weeks or at about 12 weeks were pooled, since spike-specific TCR depth and breadth were not found to differ between the two schedules. The vaccinee samples were drawn from two UK trials, COV001 and COV002, one of which was a single-blind randomized controlled phase 2/3 trial testing AZD1222 (ChAdOx1 nCoV-19) in healthy adults. Trial participant PBMC samples were collected at day 0 and day 28 after the second dose for TCRbeta chain sequencing. To note about this clone: Its specific antigen is unknown. Base qualities are not provided; no much larger clone lies one nucleotide away.

Trimming costs V 4 bases and J 0 bases, and their ends lie 7 bases apart. The CDR1 and CDR2 encoded by the germline V gene are SGDLS and YYNGEE. Its CDR3 holds 13 amino acids, cysteine through phenylalanine. Of all the DNA, just the CDR3 is kept, 39 bases in frame from base 1. Overall study results and their limits: In the small 56-69-year group, the increase in depth fell short of significance, most likely because of low power. Most participants were white British and females outnumbered males, and the authors suggested that clonal diversity may have been underestimated. Vaccine-associated CD4 TCRs spanned the whole spike protein, with dominant responses in regions 160-218 and 743-854. Conclusions about previously exposed vaccinees are limited because only six or seven AZD1222 recipients were SARS-CoV-2 seropositive at baseline. Reportedly, close to half of the unique spike-specific TCRs recognized epitopes lying outside the regions that are mutated in the B.1.351 and B.1.1.7 variants. Because no day 14 peak-response samples were available, repertoires were characterized only after the peak T cell response. Spike-specific TCR breadth and depth rose significantly after two AZD1222 doses compared with day 0 and with MenACWY recipients.

The CDR3 regions of human TCRbeta chains were analyzed by immunosequencing. Processing in the source paper ran as follows. Repertoire TCRs were matched against a reference library of SARS-CoV-2-specific TCRs generated with the MIRA antigen-specificity platform. Breadth was defined as the fraction of unique TCRs that were SARS-CoV-2-associated, and depth was defined as the fraction of total T cells that were SARS-CoV-2-associated. Using the MIRA data, each spike-specific TCR was mapped to the spike region that the TCR reacts to and placed in a CD4 or CD8 class. Log10-transformed breadth and depth values were compared by one-way ANOVA with Sidak's multiple comparisons tests. Sourced from immuneACCESS, this table was stored by TCRdb with only in-frame sequences that have V and J called. A share of the clones is absent; for the studies checked, an unresolved V gene accounts for under half, and the remainder has no known explanation. That table supplies the V and J calls and clone size; D and trimming were determined from the DNA. The sample includes 250,000 to 300,000 clones, with about 94% observed a single time. The ten largest clones capture roughly 0.5% of the sample.

The sample was peripheral blood, taken 28 days after the second AZD1222 dose. The source of this sequence is an adult who received the AZD1222 COVID-19 vaccine. The chain is made from TRBV9 and TRBJ1-2; the D gene assignment is ambiguous. The sequence in DNA is TGTGCCAGCAGCCGCGCAGCTAACTATGGCTACACCTTC. Its amino acids are CASSRAANYGYTF. Joined to the reference TRBV9 and TRBJ1-2 proteins, this CDR3 gives the full variable domain: DSGVTQTPKHLITATGQRVTLRCSPRSGDLSVYWYQQSLDQGLQFLIQYYNGEERAKGNILERFSAQQFPDLHSELNLSSLELGDSALYFCASSRAANYGYTFGSGTRLTVV.